The source of this T cell receptor (beta chain) is a study of blood T cell repertoires in COVID-19. The overall study: Sites across the United States, Italy and Spain contributed samples from acute and convalescent COVID-19. PBMCs, B-cell-depleted T cells, or T cells provided the cDNA or gDNA that made up the material.

The CDR3 runs 15 residues. V was pared by 5 bases and J by 4 bases, with 11 bases of the junction left unmatched. In germline, CDR1 is SQVTM, CDR2 ANQGSEA. Original data processing: Scientists estimated how many nucleated cells there were by amplifying reference gene primers. Measured with immunoSEQ multiplex PCR; TCRdb has only the in-frame clones, and not every one. V and J calls and clone size are copied from that table; D and trimming were computed from the DNA. Among under 250,000 clones listed, 75% to 85% were seen once. The chain recombines TRBV29-1 with TRBJ2-5, with TRBD2 matching over 9 bases. Sequences were obtained from peripheral blood. The TCR was taken from a human donor in a cohort sampled during active COVID-19. The CDR3, as DNA: TGCAGCGTTTCCAGATTAGCGGGAGACGGAGAGACCCAGTACTTC. The encoded protein is CSVSRLAGDGETQYF. The full variable domain, with the rest looked up from reference TRBV29-1 and TRBJ2-5, is SAVISQKPSRDICQRGTSLTIQCQVDSQVTMMFWYRQQPGQSLTLIATANQGSEATYESGFVIDKFPISRPNLTFSTLTVSNMSPEDSSIYLCSVSRLAGDGETQYFGPGTRLLVL.